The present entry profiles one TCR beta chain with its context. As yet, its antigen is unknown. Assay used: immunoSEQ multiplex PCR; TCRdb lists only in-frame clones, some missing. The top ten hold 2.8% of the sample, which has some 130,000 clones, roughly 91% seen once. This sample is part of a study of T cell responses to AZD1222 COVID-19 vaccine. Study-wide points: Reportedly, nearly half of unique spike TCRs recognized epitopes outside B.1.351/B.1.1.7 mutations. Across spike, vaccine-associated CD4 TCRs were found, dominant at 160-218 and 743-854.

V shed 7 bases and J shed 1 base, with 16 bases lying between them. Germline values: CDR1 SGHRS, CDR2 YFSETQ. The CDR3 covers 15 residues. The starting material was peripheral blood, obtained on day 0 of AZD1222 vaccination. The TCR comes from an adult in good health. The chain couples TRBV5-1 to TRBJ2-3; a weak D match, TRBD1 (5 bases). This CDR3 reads CASYTQGVGTDTQYF. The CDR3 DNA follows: TGCGCCAGCTATACTCAGGGCGTAGGCACAGATACGCAGTATTTT.